A selection of T cell receptor beta chains follows, all from one sample in a study of shared clonotypes between healthy human individuals. Some clones are missing from TCRdb's copy, which holds only in-frame ones; the method was immunoSEQ multiplex PCR. The sample yields 650,000 to 700,000 clones, 90% seen once. Material for sequencing was memory CD8+ T cells from PBMCs. The receptors were gathered from a man younger than 35 in good health. Some clones in this sample may be carry-over from other donors' samples. CDR3s leave out the opening cysteine and the closing phenylalanine or tryptophan. Each record gives: CDR3 length, V gene, J gene, clone size, CDR3 protein. Expanded clones get a size class; other rows say once, few or many, or leave the size out.

cdr3_length: 14; v_call: TRBV30; j_call: TRBJ2-3; clone_size: NA; cdr3_aa: AWSLGTSGSTDTQY
cdr3_length: 11; v_call: TRBV9; j_call: TRBJ2-1; clone_size: NA; cdr3_aa: ASSPWDEREQF
cdr3_length: 14; v_call: TRBV7-2; j_call: TRBJ2-1; clone_size: NA; cdr3_aa: ASSLSVHVFGNEQF
cdr3_length: 13; v_call: TRBV9; j_call: TRBJ2-3; clone_size: NA; cdr3_aa: ASSVAGGSTDTQY
cdr3_length: 13; v_call: TRBV15; j_call: TRBJ1-3; clone_size: NA; cdr3_aa: ATSPDRGSGNTIY
cdr3_length: 13; v_call: TRBV19; j_call: TRBJ2-5; clone_size: NA; cdr3_aa: ASSEGLAGGETQY
cdr3_length: 11; v_call: TRBV7-3; j_call: TRBJ2-3; clone_size: NA; cdr3_aa: ASSLNPKGTQY
cdr3_length: 11; v_call: TRBV7-8; j_call: TRBJ1-2; clone_size: NA; cdr3_aa: ASSLDLGYGYT
cdr3_length: 12; v_call: TRBV7-2; j_call: TRBJ2-3; clone_size: once; cdr3_aa: ASSYTGRTDTQY
cdr3_length: 11; v_call: TRBV7-8; j_call: TRBJ2-1; clone_size: NA; cdr3_aa: ASSLALNNEQF
cdr3_length: 13; v_call: TRBV28; j_call: TRBJ2-1; clone_size: NA; cdr3_aa: ASSSSGRGYNEQF
cdr3_length: 14; v_call: TRBV4-1; j_call: TRBJ1-1; clone_size: NA; cdr3_aa: ASSQVKGRVNTEAF
cdr3_length: 11; v_call: TRBV14; j_call: TRBJ1-2; clone_size: NA; cdr3_aa: ASSATEFYGYT
cdr3_length: 11; v_call: TRBV7-6; j_call: TRBJ1-5; clone_size: NA; cdr3_aa: ASSPRGNQPQH
cdr3_length: 12; v_call: TRBV5-4; j_call: TRBJ1-2; clone_size: once; cdr3_aa: ASSLRDRDYGYT
cdr3_length: 12; v_call: TRBV2; j_call: TRBJ2-7; clone_size: once; cdr3_aa: ASIPGTYPHEQY
cdr3_length: 9; v_call: TRBV29-1; j_call: TRBJ2-7; clone_size: NA; cdr3_aa: SVWGGREQY
cdr3_length: 11; v_call: TRBV7-9; j_call: TRBJ1-1; clone_size: NA; cdr3_aa: ASSLPLDTEAF
cdr3_length: 16; v_call: TRBV29-1; j_call: TRBJ2-1; clone_size: few; cdr3_aa: SVDFSSIAGGPWNEQF
cdr3_length: 12; v_call: TRBV28; j_call: TRBJ2-3; clone_size: NA; cdr3_aa: SVLDRDSTDTQY
cdr3_length: 16; v_call: TRBV11-1; j_call: TRBJ1-4; clone_size: NA; cdr3_aa: ASSLEMGDRGMPEKLF
cdr3_length: 14; v_call: TRBV5-4; j_call: TRBJ2-1; clone_size: NA; cdr3_aa: ASKDRDGIAYNEQF
cdr3_length: 10; v_call: TRBV25-1; j_call: TRBJ1-2; clone_size: NA; cdr3_aa: ASSAGGYGYT
cdr3_length: 12; v_call: TRBV19; j_call: TRBJ2-7; clone_size: NA; cdr3_aa: ASSIDSTVNEQY
cdr3_length: 14; v_call: TRBV27; j_call: TRBJ2-6; clone_size: NA; cdr3_aa: ASSLLTGLGANVLT
cdr3_length: 13; v_call: TRBV7-3; j_call: TRBJ2-1; clone_size: many; cdr3_aa: ASSLLAGAPGEQF
cdr3_length: 14; v_call: TRBV7-8; j_call: TRBJ2-7; clone_size: NA; cdr3_aa: ASSLGTSGFSYEQY
cdr3_length: 15; v_call: TRBV21-1; j_call: TRBJ2-3; clone_size: NA; cdr3_aa: ASSKGTGAHPTDTQY
cdr3_length: 12; v_call: TRBV6-1; j_call: TRBJ1-1; clone_size: once; cdr3_aa: ASSEFSENTEAF
cdr3_length: 14; v_call: TRBV5-1; j_call: TRBJ1-2; clone_size: NA; cdr3_aa: ASTGPRGADDYGYT
cdr3_length: 14; v_call: TRBV7-9; j_call: TRBJ1-4; clone_size: once; cdr3_aa: ASSPPSSGGNEKLF
cdr3_length: 14; v_call: TRBV7-3; j_call: TRBJ1-1; clone_size: NA; cdr3_aa: ASSRTGGIRNTEAF
cdr3_length: 12; v_call: TRBV4-1; j_call: TRBJ1-1; clone_size: NA; cdr3_aa: ASSRVTLNTEAF
cdr3_length: 12; v_call: TRBV28; j_call: TRBJ1-1; clone_size: NA; cdr3_aa: ASSSLGQSPEAF
cdr3_length: 11; v_call: TRBV19; j_call: TRBJ2-7; clone_size: few; cdr3_aa: ASSMGVSYEQY
cdr3_length: 13; v_call: TRBV4-3; j_call: TRBJ2-6; clone_size: NA; cdr3_aa: ASGAEGGGANVLT
cdr3_length: 12; v_call: TRBV29-1; j_call: TRBJ2-1; clone_size: NA; cdr3_aa: SVDPGQGSPEQF
cdr3_length: 16; v_call: TRBV18; j_call: TRBJ2-3; clone_size: once; cdr3_aa: ASSPQNPDTYSTDTQY
cdr3_length: 15; v_call: TRBV11-2; j_call: TRBJ2-7; clone_size: NA; cdr3_aa: ASSFYRTGKIIYEQY
cdr3_length: 13; v_call: TRBV6-5; j_call: TRBJ2-7; clone_size: NA; cdr3_aa: ASSYSTTLGDEQY
cdr3_length: 13; v_call: TRBV19; j_call: TRBJ2-7; clone_size: NA; cdr3_aa: ASSSRPGPGYEQY
cdr3_length: 9; v_call: TRBV10-3; j_call: TRBJ1-1; clone_size: NA; cdr3_aa: AISESGEAF
cdr3_length: 11; v_call: TRBV2; j_call: TRBJ2-7; clone_size: once; cdr3_aa: ASSTSGRPSDR
cdr3_length: 13; v_call: TRBV7-9; j_call: TRBJ2-1; clone_size: NA; cdr3_aa: ASSSGRVGYNEQF
cdr3_length: 14; v_call: TRBV30; j_call: TRBJ2-1; clone_size: NA; cdr3_aa: AWSVRLAGVFNEQF
cdr3_length: 13; v_call: TRBV15; j_call: TRBJ1-1; clone_size: once; cdr3_aa: ATSRRQGSYTEAF
cdr3_length: 13; v_call: TRBV10-3; j_call: TRBJ1-2; clone_size: NA; cdr3_aa: AISDEGSWGYGYT
cdr3_length: 14; v_call: TRBV7-9; j_call: TRBJ2-7; clone_size: NA; cdr3_aa: ASSSRREGNSYEQY
cdr3_length: 13; v_call: TRBV5-1; j_call: TRBJ2-4; clone_size: once; cdr3_aa: ASSSQYQAKNIQY
cdr3_length: 9; v_call: TRBV29-1; j_call: TRBJ2-7; clone_size: NA; cdr3_aa: SSRTGTEQY
cdr3_length: 11; v_call: TRBV29-1; j_call: TRBJ1-5; clone_size: NA; cdr3_aa: SVVGGVGQPQH
cdr3_length: 15; v_call: TRBV6-1; j_call: TRBJ1-4; clone_size: NA; cdr3_aa: ASSERTPADANEKLF
cdr3_length: 14; v_call: TRBV2; j_call: TRBJ2-7; clone_size: NA; cdr3_aa: ASTTRQVLVPYEQY